The present T cell receptor beta chain was sequenced within a study of tumor and adjacent non-tumor tissue in lung cancer. Across the whole study: The cohort had approximately 13 adenocarcinoma, a couple of squamous cell and 1 small cell patients. The study's findings and limits: Tumor TCR diversity, when higher, was linked to shorter survival.

On this clonotype: Its antigen is currently unknown. One end of the junction fails to match germline, which may point to a read error.

A modified ARM-PCR protocol with three rounds of nested PCR amplified TCRbeta. TCRdb analysed the multiplex PCR reads with MiXCR anew, one entry per CDR3 protein. The sample consists of 90,000 to 100,000 distinct CDR3 sequences, 75% to 85% of them appearing once. This sample's RNA came from whole unsorted tissue. Distant lung tissue was collected more than 3 cm away from the tumor edge. The CDR3 is 13 amino acids. The germline gives CDR1 SGHAT, CDR2 FQNNGV. Sequenced material: distant non-tumor lung tissue. This receptor was obtained from a man in his sixties with small cell lung cancer. The chain links TRBV11-2 to TRBJ2-3; D is perhaps TRBD2 (6 bases). CDR3 in amino acids: CARSFTSTDAQYF. The DNA for the CDR3 is TGTGCCAGAAGTTTCACTAGCACAGATGCGCAGTATTTT.